This T cell receptor (beta chain) was documented in a study of blood T cell repertoires in COVID-19. Study information: Sources were T cells, B-cell-depleted T cells, or PBMCs; the material itself was cDNA or gDNA.

This clone was picked up a small number of times. The authors' processing: Amplification with reference gene primers provided the estimates of nucleated cell counts. Sequenced by immunoSEQ multiplex PCR; TCRdb stores in-frame clones only, minus some. V, J and clone size are taken as reported in that table, and D and trimming were inferred from the DNA itself. The repertoire holds over 120,000 clones, with about three quarters as singletons. Trimming stripped 3 bases from V and 1 base from J, with 12 bases between. The CDR3 covers 14 residues. Germline loops: CDR1 SQVTM, CDR2 ANQGSEA. The V and J genes are TRBV29-1 and TRBJ1-1; the D gene is possibly TRBD1 (5 bases). Material: peripheral blood. The clonotype comes from a woman between 45 and 60 years old with active or convalescent COVID-19. CDR3 loop: CSVDSRQGNTEAFF. DNA of the CDR3: TGCAGCGTTGATTCCAGGCAGGGGAACACTGAAGCTTTCTTT.